Shown below are 3 T cell receptor beta chains from a single sample sequenced in a study of Ad26.COV2.S vaccination and SARS-CoV-2 variants. Only in-frame clones appear in the TCRdb table, and some are missing; sequencing was by immunoSEQ multiplex PCR. The sample has 200,000 to 300,000 clones, approximately 88% seen once. The treatment: around 19 received Ad26.COV2.S at low or high dose, single or two shots; about 5 received placebo; per-sample allocation not given. Sampling took place 63 days after the first vaccine or placebo injection. The source material was peripheral blood, sampled in a trial of Ad26.COV2.S vaccine versus placebo. The receptors were sampled from a person aged 18-65 years who received the Ad26.COV2.S COVID-19 vaccine or a placebo.

The V call is TRBV9, the J call TRBJ1-5; D is unresolved. The V and J ends lost 0 bases and 5 bases respectively, with 6 bases between them. CDR1 is SGDLS, CDR2 YYNGEE, per germline. This CDR3 contains 13 residues. In DNA, the CDR3 is TGTGCCAGCAGCGTAGACAGCTATCAGCCCCAGCATTTT. Encoded protein: CASSVDSYQPQHF.

The V and J genes are TRBV14 and TRBJ2-3; TRBD2 agrees at 12 bases. Trimming cost V 2 bases and J 7 bases; bases outside gene matches: 7. CDR3 length: 16 residues. CDR1 SGHDN and CDR2 FVKESK come from the germline V gene. CDR3 in amino acids: CASSQLTSGGKYTQYF. The CDR3 coding sequence is TGTGCCAGCAGCCAACTGACTAGCGGGGGTAAATATACGCAGTATTTT.

In this sample, this clone turned up once. The chain combines TRBV27 with TRBJ1-2; TRBD1 matches 7 bases. V was clipped by 2 bases and J by 7 bases; unmatched bases: 4. CDR3 length: 13 residues. Germline V gene lookup returns CDR1 MNHEY and CDR2 SMNVEV (reference sequence). CDR3 sequence reads: CASSLEPGGGYTF. CDR3 DNA: TGTGCCAGCAGTTTAGAGCCAGGGGGTGGCTACACCTTC.